This T cell receptor (beta chain) was recorded in a study of Ad26.COV2.S vaccination and SARS-CoV-2 variants. Study-wide background: Donor was in the COV1001 Ad26.COV2.S trial arm. General study findings and limits: Vaccinees displayed broader spike-specific TCR repertoires than placebo recipients. Whether participants received vaccine or placebo, their non-spike TCR breadth was similar.

Clones were sequenced by immunoSEQ multiplex PCR, and TCRdb holds only the in-frame ones, with some missing. Among roughly 350,000 clones, less than 90% were seen once, and the ten largest hold 6.4%. Treatment specified: roughly 19 received Ad26.COV2.S at low or high dose, single or two shots; about five received placebo; per-sample allocation not given. The samples were gathered on day 63 after the first injection of vaccine or placebo. The shot given was an Ad26 vector that makes Wuhan-strain SARS-CoV-2 spike. V was trimmed by 1 base and J by 7 bases, leaving 11 bases between them. This CDR3 region has 13 residues. Per the germline V gene, CDR1 is GTSNPN and CDR2 is SVGIG (reference sequence). With regard to this clone: Its target is not known.

The sequencing used peripheral blood, collected in a trial of Ad26.COV2.S vaccine versus placebo. The chain carries TRBV30 and TRBJ1-5, with TRBD1 as a possible D gene (5 bases). The sequence came from a person between 18 and 59 years old who received the Ad26.COV2.S COVID-19 vaccine or a placebo. The CDR3 sequence: CAWSGDLGQPQHF. As DNA, the CDR3 is TGTGCCTGGAGTGGGGACCTGGGGCAGCCCCAGCATTTT. Drawing the rest from reference TRBV30 and TRBJ1-5, the complete variable domain is SQTIHQWPATLVQPVGSPLSLECTVEGTSNPNLYWYRQAAGRGLQLLFYSVGIGQISSEVPQNLSASRPQDRQFILSSKKLLLSDSGFYLCAWSGDLGQPQHFGDGTRLSIL.